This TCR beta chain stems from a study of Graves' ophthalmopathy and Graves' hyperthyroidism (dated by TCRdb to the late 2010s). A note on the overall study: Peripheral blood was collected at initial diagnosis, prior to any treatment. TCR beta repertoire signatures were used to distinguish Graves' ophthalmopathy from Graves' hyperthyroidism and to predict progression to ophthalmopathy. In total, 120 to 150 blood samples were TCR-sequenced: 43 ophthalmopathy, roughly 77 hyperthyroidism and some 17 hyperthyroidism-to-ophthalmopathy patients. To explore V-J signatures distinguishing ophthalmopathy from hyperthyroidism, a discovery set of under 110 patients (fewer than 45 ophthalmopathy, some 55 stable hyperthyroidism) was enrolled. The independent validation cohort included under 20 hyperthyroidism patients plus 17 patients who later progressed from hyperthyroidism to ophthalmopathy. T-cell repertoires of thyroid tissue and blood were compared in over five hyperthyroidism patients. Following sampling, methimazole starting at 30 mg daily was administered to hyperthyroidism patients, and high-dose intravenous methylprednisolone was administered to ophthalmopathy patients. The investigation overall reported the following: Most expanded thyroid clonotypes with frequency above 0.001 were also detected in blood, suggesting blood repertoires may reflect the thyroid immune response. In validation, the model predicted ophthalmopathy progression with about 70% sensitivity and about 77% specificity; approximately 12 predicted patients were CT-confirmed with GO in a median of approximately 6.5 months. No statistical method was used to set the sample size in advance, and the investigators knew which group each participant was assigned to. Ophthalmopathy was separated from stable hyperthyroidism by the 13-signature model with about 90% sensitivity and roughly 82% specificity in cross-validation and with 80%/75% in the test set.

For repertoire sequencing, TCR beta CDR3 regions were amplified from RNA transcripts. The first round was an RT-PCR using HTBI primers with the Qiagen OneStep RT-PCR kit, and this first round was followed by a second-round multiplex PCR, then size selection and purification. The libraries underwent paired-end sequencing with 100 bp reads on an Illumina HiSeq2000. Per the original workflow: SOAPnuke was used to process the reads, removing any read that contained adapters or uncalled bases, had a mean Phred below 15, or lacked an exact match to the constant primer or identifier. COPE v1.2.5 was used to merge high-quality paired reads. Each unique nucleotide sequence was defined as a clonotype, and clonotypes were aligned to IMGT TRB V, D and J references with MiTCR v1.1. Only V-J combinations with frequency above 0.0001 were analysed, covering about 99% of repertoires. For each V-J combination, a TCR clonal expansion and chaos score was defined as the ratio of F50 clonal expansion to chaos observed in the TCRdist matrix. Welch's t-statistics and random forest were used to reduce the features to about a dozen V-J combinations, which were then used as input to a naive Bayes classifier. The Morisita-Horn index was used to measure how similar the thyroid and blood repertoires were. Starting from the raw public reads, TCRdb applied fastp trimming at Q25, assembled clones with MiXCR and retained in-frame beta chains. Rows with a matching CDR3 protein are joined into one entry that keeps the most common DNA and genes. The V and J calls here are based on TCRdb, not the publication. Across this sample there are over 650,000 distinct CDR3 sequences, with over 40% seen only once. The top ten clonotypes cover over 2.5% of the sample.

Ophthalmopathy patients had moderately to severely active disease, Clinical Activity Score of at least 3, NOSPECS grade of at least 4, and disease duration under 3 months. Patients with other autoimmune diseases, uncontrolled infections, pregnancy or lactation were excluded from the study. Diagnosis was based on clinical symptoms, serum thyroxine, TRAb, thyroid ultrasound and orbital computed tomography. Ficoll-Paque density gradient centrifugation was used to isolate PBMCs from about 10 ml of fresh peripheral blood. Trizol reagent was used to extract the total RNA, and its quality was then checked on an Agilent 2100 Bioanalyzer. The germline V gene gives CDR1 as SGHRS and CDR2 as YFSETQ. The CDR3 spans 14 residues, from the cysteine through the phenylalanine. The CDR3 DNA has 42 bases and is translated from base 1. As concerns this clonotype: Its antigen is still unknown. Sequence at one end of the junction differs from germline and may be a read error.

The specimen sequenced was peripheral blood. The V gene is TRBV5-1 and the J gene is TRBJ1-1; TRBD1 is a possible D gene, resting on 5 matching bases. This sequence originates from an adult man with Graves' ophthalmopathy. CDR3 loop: CASSLVGTFTEAFF. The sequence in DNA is TGTGCCAGCAGCTTAGTAGGGACGTTCACTGAAGCTTTCTTT.